This T cell receptor (beta chain) was captured in a study of Graves' ophthalmopathy and Graves' hyperthyroidism. General study results and limits: Appearing in blood as well were most expanded thyroid clonotypes above 0.001 frequency.

Points on this clonotype: What it binds is unknown.

Trimming took off 0 bases at V and 8 bases at J, with 22 bases between the two ends. The V gene's germline CDR1 is DFQATT and CDR2 SNEGSKA (reference sequence). The CDR3 sequence is 16 residues long. RNA transcripts were the source from which TCR beta CDR3 regions were amplified. RT-PCR with HTBI primers came first, then second-round multiplex PCR. TCRdb re-called the multiplex PCR reads through MiXCR, storing one row per CDR3 protein. Of around 1.1 million distinct CDR3 sequences in the sample, 36% were seen once. The V call is TRBV20-1, the J call TRBJ1-2, with D unclear. The receptor comes from an adult man with Graves' hyperthyroidism. Input material: peripheral blood or thyroid tissue (not recorded which). In nucleotides, the CDR3 is TGCAGTGCTAGAGATATCGGCGAGACTAGCGCTTACGGCTACACCTTC. The encoded protein is CSARDIGETSAYGYTF.